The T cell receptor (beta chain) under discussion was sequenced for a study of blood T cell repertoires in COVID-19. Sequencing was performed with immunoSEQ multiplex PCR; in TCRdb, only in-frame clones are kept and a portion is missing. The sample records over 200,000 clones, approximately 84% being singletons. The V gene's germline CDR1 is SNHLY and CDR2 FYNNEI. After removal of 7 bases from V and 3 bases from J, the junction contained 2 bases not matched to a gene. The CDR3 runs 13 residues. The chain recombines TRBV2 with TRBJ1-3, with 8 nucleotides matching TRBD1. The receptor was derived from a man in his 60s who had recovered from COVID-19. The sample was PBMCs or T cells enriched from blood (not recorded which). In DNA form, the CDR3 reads TGTGCCAGCACACAGGGGGTTGGAAACACCATATATTTT. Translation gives CASTQGVGNTIYF.